The TCR beta chain described here comes from a study of blood T cell repertoires in COVID-19. Turning to the study itself: Acute and convalescent COVID-19 specimens originated in the United States, Italy and Spain. PBMCs, B-cell-depleted T cells, or T cells provided the cDNA or gDNA that made up the material.

The data were produced by immunoSEQ multiplex PCR, yet TCRdb's version contains in-frame clones alone and is incomplete. The sample comprises about 290,000 clones, roughly 89% of which are singletons, and about 1.7% rests with the top ten. The CDR3 is 15 amino acids. Germline CDR1 is SGHTA and CDR2 is FQGNSA. Trimming cost V 1 base and J 0 bases, with 7 bases left between them. The cohort comprised adults aged about 18 to 100 years residing in approximately 25 US areas. Which cohort a participant joined came from the clinical history participants gave. Sequenced input: PBMCs or T cells enriched from blood (not recorded which). This TCR derives from a woman between 40 and 50 years old who had recovered from COVID-19. The chain employs TRBV7-2 and TRBJ1-3; a weak D match, TRBD1 (5 bases). In nucleotides, the CDR3 is TGTGCCAGCAGCTTAGGCGGGGCCTCTGGAAACACCATATATTTT. Protein sequence: CASSLGGASGNTIYF.